This TCR beta chain is drawn from a study of blood T cell repertoires in COVID-19. Residents of about two dozen US areas, aged about 18 to 89 years, made up the participants. The repertoire was sequenced with immunoSEQ multiplex PCR; TCRdb's copy has only in-frame clones and lacks some. In the table there are approximately 390,000 clones, approximately 87% of which are singletons. The clonotype was recovered from a woman aged 45-60 years who had recovered from COVID-19. Sequenced sample: PBMCs or T cells enriched from blood (not recorded which).

CDR3 in DNA: TGTGCCAGCAGTGGGGACAGCCCCAATGAGCAGTTCTTC. Translated, it gives CASSGDSPNEQFF. The chain uses TRBV6-4 and TRBJ2-1; 7 positions agree with TRBD1. The CDR3 loop spans 13 amino acids. Germline CDR1 and CDR2: MRHNA and SNTAGT. The V gene end was trimmed by 4 bases and the J gene end by 6 bases; junction bases not matched to a gene: 3.